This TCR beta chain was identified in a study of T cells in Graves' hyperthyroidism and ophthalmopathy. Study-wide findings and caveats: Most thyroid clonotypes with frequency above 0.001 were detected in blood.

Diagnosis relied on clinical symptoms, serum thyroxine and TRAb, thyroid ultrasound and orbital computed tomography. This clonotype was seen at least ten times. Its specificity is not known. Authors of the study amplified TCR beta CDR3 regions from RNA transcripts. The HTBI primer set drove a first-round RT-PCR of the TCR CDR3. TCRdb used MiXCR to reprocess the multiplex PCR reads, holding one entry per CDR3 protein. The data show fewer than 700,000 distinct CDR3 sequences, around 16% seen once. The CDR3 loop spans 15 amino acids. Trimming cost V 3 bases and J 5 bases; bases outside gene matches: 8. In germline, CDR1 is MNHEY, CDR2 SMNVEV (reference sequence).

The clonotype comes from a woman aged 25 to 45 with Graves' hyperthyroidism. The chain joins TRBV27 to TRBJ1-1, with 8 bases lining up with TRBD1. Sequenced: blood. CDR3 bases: TGTGCCAGCAGTTTTCTCGCAGGGGGCGAAACTGAAGCTTTCTTT. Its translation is CASSFLAGGETEAFF.